This T cell receptor (beta chain) was identified in a study of shared clonotypes between healthy human individuals. Study background: Three plates were used per donor for CD4 naive, three for CD4 memory, two for CD8 naive and one for CD8 memory. Regarding the study as a whole: With a few donors compared, about 5.2% of naive CD4 clonotypes were shared. Non-shared clonotypes showed lower generation probabilities than clonotypes common to all four donors.

With regard to this clone: The antigen is undetermined.

The germline V gene has CDR1 SQVTM and CDR2 ANQGSEA. The CDR3 extends over 16 amino acids. J gave up 2 bases and V 4 bases, and 14 bases lay outside the gene matches. An even split of each subset's genomic DNA across several immunoSEQ plates was performed. Assay used: immunoSEQ multiplex PCR; TCRdb lists only in-frame clones, some missing. The profile covers around 2.3 million clones, with more than 90% appearing a single time and more than 0.1% taken by the ten largest. Sequencing was carried out using naive CD4+ T cells sorted from blood. Subset of the sample: CD45RA+ positively selected. The receptor's source is a man between 18 and 35 years old in good health. The V call is TRBV29-1, the J call TRBJ2-7, with 7 bases aligning to TRBD2. The DNA of the CDR3 is TGCAGCGTTGTGGGGGGGTCCTGGGACTCGACCTACGAGCAGTACTTC. Its protein product is CSVVGGSWDSTYEQYF.